These T cell receptor beta chains were read from a single sample in a study of control samples from healthy donors and cancer patients. Produced via immunoSEQ multiplex PCR; TCRdb's table is partial and in-frame only. The sample lists about 27,000 clones; roughly 88% were seen once. The sample consisted of PBMCs. All receptors come from a man aged 45-60 years with lung cancer. Both conserved end residues are part of each CDR3. The D gene is left open where the match is weak. Some rows mark clone size as missing; the rest say once, few, many or name a class of expanded clone.

j_call clone_size d_call v_call cdr3_nt cdr3_aa
TRBJ1-1 few - TRBV21-1 TGTGCCAGCAGCAAAGAGGTACCGGCGATGAACACTGAAGCTTTCTTT CASSKEVPAMNTEAFF
TRBJ2-3 - - TRBV19 TGTGCCAGTAGTATTCTCGCTAGTAGCCGCACAGATACGCAGTATTTT CASSILASSRTDTQYF
TRBJ2-1 - - TRBV9 TGTGCCAGCAGCGCCAGGACAAGCTACAATGAGCAGTTCTTC CASSARTSYNEQFF
TRBJ1-1 - - TRBV7-2 TGTGCCAGCAGCTTATCGGTGAACACTGAAGCTTTCTTT CASSLSVNTEAFF
TRBJ1-6 medium-sized - TRBV7-2 TGTGCCAGCAGCTTCCGGCCAGGGGACGGTTCACCCCTCCACTTT CASSFRPGDGSPLHF
TRBJ1-4 once - TRBV10-3 TGTGCCATCAGTGATCGGACAAGCAATGAAAAACTGTTTTTT CAISDRTSNEKLFF
TRBJ1-5 - - TRBV7-2 TGTGCCAGCAGCTTAGCAGGGGAGGGCAATCAGCCCCAGCATTTT CASSLAGEGNQPQHF
TRBJ2-2 - - TRBV10-2 TGCGCCAGCAATCAGGGGAGCACCGGGGAGCTGTTTTTT CASNQGSTGELFF
TRBJ1-1 - - TRBV9 TGTGCCAGCAGCATTTCGACAGGAGCGAACACTGAAGCTTTCTTT CASSISTGANTEAFF
TRBJ1-2 - - TRBV5-1 TGCGCCTGCTCCACGTCCACCTATGGCTACACCTTC CACSTSTYGYTF